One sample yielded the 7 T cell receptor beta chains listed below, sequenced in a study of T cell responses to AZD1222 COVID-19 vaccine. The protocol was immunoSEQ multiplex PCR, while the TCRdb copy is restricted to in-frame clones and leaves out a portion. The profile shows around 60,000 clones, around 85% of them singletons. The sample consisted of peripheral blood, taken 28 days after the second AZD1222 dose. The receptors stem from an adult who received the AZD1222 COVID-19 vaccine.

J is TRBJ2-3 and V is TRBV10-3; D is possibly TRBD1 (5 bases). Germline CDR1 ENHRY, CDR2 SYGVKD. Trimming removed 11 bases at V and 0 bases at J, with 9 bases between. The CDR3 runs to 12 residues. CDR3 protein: CAASGSTDTQYF. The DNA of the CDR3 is TGTGCCGCCTCAGGGAGCACAGATACGCAGTATTTT.

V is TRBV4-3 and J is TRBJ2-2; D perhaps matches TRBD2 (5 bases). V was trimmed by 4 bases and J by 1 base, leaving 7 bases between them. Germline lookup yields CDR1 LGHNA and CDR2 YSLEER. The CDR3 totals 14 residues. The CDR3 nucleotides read TGCGCCAGCAGCCGGACTGGGAACACCGGGGAGCTGTTTTTT. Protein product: CASSRTGNTGELFF.

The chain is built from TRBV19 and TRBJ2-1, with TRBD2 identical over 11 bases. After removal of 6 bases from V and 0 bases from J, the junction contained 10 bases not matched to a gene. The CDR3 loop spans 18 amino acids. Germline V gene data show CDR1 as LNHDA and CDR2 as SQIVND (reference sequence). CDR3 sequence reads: CASSPGTSGGASYNEQFF. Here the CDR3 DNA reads TGTGCCAGTAGCCCCGGGACTAGCGGAGGAGCCTCCTACAATGAGCAGTTCTTC.

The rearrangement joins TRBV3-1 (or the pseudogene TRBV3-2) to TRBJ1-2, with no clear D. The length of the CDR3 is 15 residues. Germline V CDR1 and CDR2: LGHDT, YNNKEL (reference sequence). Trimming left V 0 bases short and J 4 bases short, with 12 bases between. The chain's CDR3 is CASSQDRRVRYGYTF. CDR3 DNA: TGTGCCAGCAGCCAAGATCGGAGGGTTCGCTATGGCTACACCTTC.

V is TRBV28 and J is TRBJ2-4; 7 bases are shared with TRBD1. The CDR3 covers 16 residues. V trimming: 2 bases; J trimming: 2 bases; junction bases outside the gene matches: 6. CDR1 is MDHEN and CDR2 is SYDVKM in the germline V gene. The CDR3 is CASSLIYRGTKNIQYF. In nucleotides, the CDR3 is TGTGCCAGCAGTTTAATATACAGGGGTACCAAAAACATTCAGTACTTC.

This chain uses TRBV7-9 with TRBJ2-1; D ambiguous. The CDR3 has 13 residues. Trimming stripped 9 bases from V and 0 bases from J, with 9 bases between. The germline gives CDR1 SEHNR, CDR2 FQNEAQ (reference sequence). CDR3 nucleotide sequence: TGTGCCAGTACGGTTCCCTCCTACAATGAGCAGTTCTTC. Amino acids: CASTVPSYNEQFF.

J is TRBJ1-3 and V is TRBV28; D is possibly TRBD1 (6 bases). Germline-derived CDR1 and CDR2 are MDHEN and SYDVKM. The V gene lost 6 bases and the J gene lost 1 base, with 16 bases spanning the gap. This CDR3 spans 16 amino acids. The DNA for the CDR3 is TGTGCCAGCAGCCACCATAGAGGGACATCTGGAAACACCATATATTTT. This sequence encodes CASSHHRGTSGNTIYF.